Below are 30 T cell receptor beta chains sequenced from a single sample in a study of PD-1 blockade in classical Hodgkin lymphoma. All patients experienced relapse after autologous stem cell transplantation, and brentuximab vedotin exposure was variable. TCRdb's table, derived via immunoSEQ multiplex PCR, lists solely in-frame clones and lacks some. The repertoire holds about 72,000 clones, more than 85% seen once, with 8% in the top ten. Material: peripheral blood mononuclear cells (PBMCs), obtained at baseline. These receptors were taken from a human donor with classical Hodgkin lymphoma.

The genes are TRBV28 and TRBJ2-2; TRBD2 is a possible D gene (6 bases). Trimming took 4 bases from V and 11 from J, leaving 23 bases between them. The CDR3 extends over 16 amino acids. Germline V gene sequence: CDR1 MDHEN, CDR2 SYDVKM. For the CDR3, the DNA is TGTGCCAGCAGTTCCCTGGGCGGGGAGCCGGTACGAGAGCTGTTTTTT. As protein: CASSSLGGEPVRELFF.

This chain joins TRBV18 and TRBJ2-7; D is undetermined. CDR1 KGHSH and CDR2 LQKENI come from the germline V gene. The CDR3 covers 16 residues. V shed 3 bases and J shed 3 bases, with 18 bases lying between them. CDR3 sequence (DNA): TGTGCCAGCTCACCTCGGGTAAGCGTACCCCTCTACGAGCAGTACTTC. This codes for CASSPRVSVPLYEQYF.

The chain carries TRBV19 and TRBJ1-2; 9 bases fit TRBD1. V was pared by 8 bases and J by 6 bases, with 4 bases of the junction left unmatched. CDR3 length: 12 amino acids. The germline V gene has CDR1 LNHDA and CDR2 SQIVND (reference sequence). CDR3 in DNA: TGTGCCAGTGAGGGGGACAGGGATGGCTACACCTTC. It codes for CASEGDRDGYTF.

The rearrangement joins TRBV7-3 to TRBJ2-2, with 7 bases lining up with TRBD1. The ends lost 5 bases at V and 6 bases at J; junction bases unmatched: 9. This CDR3 has 15 amino acids. The germline V gene encodes CDR1 SGHTA and CDR2 FQGTGA. In nucleotides, the CDR3 is TGTGCCAGCAGCCCCAGACAGGGTGGAGCCGGGGAGCTGTTTTTT. It encodes CASSPRQGGAGELFF.

The chain uses TRBV6-5 and TRBJ2-2, with a weak D call TRBD2 (6 bases). Per the germline V gene, CDR1 is MNHEY and CDR2 is SVGAGI. Trimming stripped 7 bases from V and 6 bases from J, with 9 bases between. The CDR3 totals 12 residues. DNA for the CDR3: TGTGCCAGCACCCCGGGGGCCGGGGAGCTGTTTTTT. Translating gives CASTPGAGELFF.

CDR3 DNA sequence: TGCGCCAGCAGCCAAGACCCGACAGGGGGGGCCTACGAGCAGTACTTC. Its translation: CASSQDPTGGAYEQYF. The rearrangement uses TRBV4-1 and TRBJ2-7, with 9 bases identical to TRBD1. The junction had 5 bases not matched to a gene; V was cut back by 0 bases and J by 2 bases. CDR1 and CDR2 (germline): MGHRA, YSYEKL. There are 16 residues in the CDR3.

The chain links TRBV27 to TRBJ1-2; D remains unclear. V was shortened by 5 bases and J by 6 bases, with 13 bases between the two germline ends. The CDR3 has 13 amino acids. The germline V gene has CDR1 MNHEY and CDR2 SMNVEV (reference sequence). The CDR3 here is CASSPLNKDGYTF. CDR3 coding DNA: TGTGCCAGCAGTCCACTCAATAAGGATGGCTACACCTTC.

This rearrangement joins TRBV4-2 to TRBJ2-7, with 15 bases matching TRBD2. Per the germline V gene, CDR1 is LGHNA and CDR2 is YNFKEQ. The CDR3 is made up of 16 amino acids. Germline trimming cut 5 bases from V and 6 bases from J; bases unmatched to any gene: 8. The CDR3 reads CASSAGLAGGPPEQYF. CDR3 nucleotides: TGTGCCAGCAGCGCGGGACTAGCGGGAGGTCCCCCCGAGCAGTACTTC.

The sample holds a few counts of this clone. V is TRBV9 and J is TRBJ2-7, with TRBD2 identical over 9 bases. This CDR3 region has 17 residues. Trimming cost V 0 bases and J 5 bases; bases outside gene matches: 12. CDR1 is SGDLS and CDR2 is YYNGEE in the germline V gene. CDR3 DNA: TGTGCCAGCAGCGTAGAGGGCGGGAGGGCCTCGGGAGACGAGCAGTACTTC. Protein product: CASSVEGGRASGDEQYF.

The V and J genes are TRBV27 and TRBJ1-4; 10 nucleotides align to TRBD1. V shed 6 bases and J 4 bases; nucleotides not matched to a gene: 8. The CDR3 has 16 amino acids. Germline lookup yields CDR1 MNHEY and CDR2 SMNVEV (reference sequence). The CDR3 here is CASREDRGPGNEKLFF. In DNA form, the CDR3 reads TGTGCCAGCAGGGAAGACAGGGGGCCAGGTAATGAAAAACTGTTTTTT.

V gene TRBV28 combines with J gene TRBJ2-2; 7 nucleotides match TRBD1. The junction had 3 bases not matched to a gene; V was cut back by 7 bases and J by 1 base. This CDR3 comprises 14 residues. CDR1 and CDR2 from the germline V gene are MDHEN and SYDVKM. This CDR3 reads CASTWTGNTGELFF. CDR3 sequence (DNA): TGTGCCAGCACTTGGACAGGGAACACCGGGGAGCTGTTTTTT.

Worth noting for this clone: Other DNA sequences within the sample encode an identical CDR3. The V gene is TRBV4-3, the J gene TRBJ1-5; weak D call: TRBD1 (6 bases). The CDR3 is 16 amino acids. V dropped 0 bases and J dropped 3 bases, with 12 bases sitting between them. Germline values: CDR1 LGHNA, CDR2 YSLEER. CDR3 residues: CASSQDLTGSNQPQHF. As DNA, the CDR3 is TGCGCCAGCAGCCAAGATTTGACAGGATCCAATCAGCCCCAGCATTTT.

This chain joins TRBV7-9 and TRBJ2-3, with 7 positions matching TRBD2. Unmatched junction bases numbered 7, after V lost 5 bases and J lost 2 bases. The CDR3 spans 15 residues. Germline V gene sequence: CDR1 SEHNR, CDR2 FQNEAQ (reference sequence). CDR3 amino acids: CASSPPGGYTDTQYF. DNA for the CDR3: TGTGCCAGCAGCCCGCCGGGGGGTTACACAGATACGCAGTATTTT.

V and J are TRBV4-1 and TRBJ1-1, with no clear D. Trimming left V 0 bases short and J 4 bases short, with 9 bases between. The CDR3 covers 14 residues. CDR1 is MGHRA and CDR2 is YSYEKL in the germline V gene. CDR3 protein: CASSQDPWSTEAFF. In DNA form, the CDR3 reads TGCGCCAGCAGCCAAGATCCGTGGAGCACTGAAGCTTTCTTT.

The gene calls are TRBV18 and TRBJ2-2, with a tentative D call TRBD1 (6 bases). CDR1 KGHSH and CDR2 LQKENI come from the germline V gene. The CDR3 spans 17 residues. V lost 5 bases and J 6 bases, leaving 22 bases between the germline ends. CDR3 bases: TGTGCCAGCTCATCCTACGCACAGGGCCTAGGGGCCGGGGAGCTGTTTTTT. Encoded protein: CASSSYAQGLGAGELFF.

The rearrangement uses TRBV10-3 and TRBJ1-3, with a possible D match to TRBD1 (6 bases). Germline V gene lookup returns CDR1 ENHRY and CDR2 SYGVKD. Deletions cut 8 bases from V and 0 bases from J, with 14 bases between. The CDR3 sequence is 15 residues long. The CDR3 region is CAIARQVSSGNTIYF. CDR3 nucleotide sequence: TGTGCCATCGCCAGACAGGTCAGCTCTGGAAACACCATATATTTT.

CDR3 sequence: CARFRGGGSTRSPDTQYF. The CDR3 region has the DNA TGCGCCAGATTCCGAGGGGGCGGGAGCACCCGAAGCCCAGATACGCAGTATTTT. This chain links TRBV10-1 with TRBJ2-3; D may be TRBD1 or TRBD2 (7 bases each). V was pared by 9 bases and J by 4 bases, with 29 bases between. Germline V gene sequence: CDR1 WNHNN, CDR2 SYGVQD (reference sequence). CDR3 length: 18 residues.

Comment on this clone: Other DNA sequences in the same sample also yield this CDR3. This sequence joins TRBV5-4 and TRBJ1-1, with 10 bases matching TRBD1. V shed 4 bases, J shed 8 bases, and the junction held 8 bases outside the gene matches. This CDR3 contains 14 residues. In germline, CDR1 is SGHNT, CDR2 YYREEE (reference sequence). In DNA, the CDR3 is TGTGCCAGCAGCATTGGACAGGGGGGCACCGAAGCTTTCTTT. It translates to CASSIGQGGTEAFF.

The gene calls are TRBV7-6 and TRBJ2-5; 14 bases map to TRBD2. The CDR3 loop spans 18 amino acids. V lost 1 base to trimming and J lost 5 bases; unmatched junction nucleotides: 9. CDR1 is SGHVS and CDR2 is FNYEAQ in the germline V gene. CDR3 in DNA: TGTGCCAGCAGCTTAGGGGGACTAGCGGGAGAGGCGTGGGAGACCCAGTACTTC. Its translation: CASSLGGLAGEAWETQYF.

The chain employs TRBV2 and TRBJ1-1; D remains ambiguous. V lost 4 bases, J lost 2 bases, and 5 bases lay in between. CDR3 length equals 12 residues. Germline V lookup: CDR1 SNHLY, CDR2 FYNNEI. This CDR3 reads CASSGVNTEAFF. The DNA of the CDR3 is TGTGCCAGCAGTGGTGTTAACACTGAAGCTTTCTTT. Complete variable domain (other parts from reference TRBV2 and TRBJ1-1): EPEVTQTPSHQVTQMGQEVILRCVPISNHLYFYWYRQILGQKVEFLVSFYNNEISEKSEIFDDQFSVERPDGSNFTLKIRSTKLEDSAMYFCASSGVNTEAFFGQGTRLTVV.

The chain employs TRBV7-3 and TRBJ2-1; TRBD2 aligns across 10 bases. Germline V CDR1 and CDR2: SGHTA, FQGTGA. The trim removed 5 bases at V and 2 bases at J, leaving 6 bases unmatched. The CDR3 sequence is 16 residues long. This CDR3 is CASSHIAGGPYNEQFF. The DNA for the CDR3 is TGTGCCAGCAGCCACATAGCGGGGGGTCCCTACAATGAGCAGTTCTTC.

The chain carries TRBV6-6 and TRBJ2-3; D uncertain. Per germline, CDR1 MNHNY and CDR2 SVGAGI (reference sequence). The CDR3 consists of 16 residues. V was pared by 2 bases and J by 0 bases, with 12 bases between. CDR3 nucleotides: TGTGCCAGCAGTTACCAAGATAATCCTAGCACAGATACGCAGTATTTT. Protein: CASSYQDNPSTDTQYF.

The chain joins TRBV4-1 to TRBJ2-7, with D unresolved. The CDR3 is made up of 13 amino acids. The germline V gene has CDR1 MGHRA and CDR2 YSYEKL. V dropped 4 bases and J dropped 2 bases, with 9 bases sitting between them. The DNA for the CDR3 is TGCGCCAGCAGCCCCTCTCCTCCCTACGAGCAGTACTTC. This sequence encodes CASSPSPPYEQYF.

The chain employs TRBV18 and TRBJ2-7; D may be TRBD1 (5 bases). The V gene lost 6 bases and the J gene lost 5 bases, with 11 bases spanning the gap. The CDR3 is made up of 12 amino acids. Germline loops: CDR1 KGHSH, CDR2 LQKENI. The CDR3 DNA reads TGTGCCAGCTCGCCGAGCAGGGACGAGCAGTACTTC. It translates to CASSPSRDEQYF.

V and J are TRBV27 and TRBJ2-7, with 7 positions matching TRBD1. This CDR3 contains 15 residues. From germline, CDR1 is MNHEY and CDR2 SMNVEV (reference sequence). V dropped 5 bases and J dropped 4; count of bases not matched to a gene: 11. The CDR3 DNA follows: TGTGCCAGCAGTCCGACGCCGGGACAGATGTACGAGCAGTACTTC. It translates to CASSPTPGQMYEQYF.

The CDR3 nucleotides are TGCGCCAGCAGCCAAGACGCAGGCACTTCACCCCTCCACTTT. Translating gives CASSQDAGTSPLHF. The genes are TRBV4-3 and TRBJ1-6, with unresolved D. The CDR3 covers 14 residues. Germline V lookup: CDR1 LGHNA, CDR2 YSLEER. Trimming took 0 bases from V and 9 from J, leaving 9 bases between them.

The chain recombines TRBV7-9 with TRBJ2-6, with 10 bases that match TRBD1. Germline values: CDR1 SEHNR, CDR2 FQNEAQ (reference sequence). This CDR3 contains 19 residues. Trimming at V came to 4 bases and at J to 0 bases, leaving 9 bases not matched to a gene. The CDR3 nucleotides read TGTGCCAGCAGCTGGCTACTGGGACAGGGGAGCTCTGGGGCCAACGTCCTGACTTTC. Protein: CASSWLLGQGSSGANVLTF.

The V call is TRBV5-1, the J call TRBJ1-2, with TRBD1 as a possible D gene (6 bases). Germline CDR1 is SGHRS and CDR2 is YFSETQ. V was pared by 1 base and J by 6 bases, with 13 bases between. This CDR3 has 14 amino acids. The CDR3 bases are TGCGCCAGCAGCTTGTCGGGGGGGCCTGATGGCTACACCTTC. This codes for CASSLSGGPDGYTF. The full variable domain, its missing parts supplied by reference TRBV5-1 and TRBJ1-2, is KAGVTQTPRYLIKTRGQQVTLSCSPISGHRSVSWYQQTPGQGLQFLFEYFSETQRNKGNFPGRFSGRQFSNSRSEMNVSTLELGDSALYLCASSLSGGPDGYTFGSGTRLTVV.

The genes are TRBV6-6 and TRBJ1-5; D gene unclear. Per germline, CDR1 MNHNY and CDR2 SVGAGI (reference sequence). The V and J ends lost 1 base and 6 bases respectively, with 4 bases between them. This CDR3 spans 12 amino acids. The CDR3 reads CASSYWGQPQHF. CDR3 DNA sequence: TGTGCCAGCAGTTACTGGGGTCAGCCCCAGCATTTT.

The rearrangement uses TRBV6-5 and TRBJ1-4; no definite D call. V shed 6 bases and J shed 8 bases, with 13 bases lying between them. This CDR3 is 13 amino acids long. Germline V gene lookup returns CDR1 MNHEY and CDR2 SVGAGI. The CDR3 here is CASSRGPAEKLFF. The DNA of the CDR3 is TGTGCCAGCAGCCGAGGACCTGCAGAAAAACTGTTTTTT.